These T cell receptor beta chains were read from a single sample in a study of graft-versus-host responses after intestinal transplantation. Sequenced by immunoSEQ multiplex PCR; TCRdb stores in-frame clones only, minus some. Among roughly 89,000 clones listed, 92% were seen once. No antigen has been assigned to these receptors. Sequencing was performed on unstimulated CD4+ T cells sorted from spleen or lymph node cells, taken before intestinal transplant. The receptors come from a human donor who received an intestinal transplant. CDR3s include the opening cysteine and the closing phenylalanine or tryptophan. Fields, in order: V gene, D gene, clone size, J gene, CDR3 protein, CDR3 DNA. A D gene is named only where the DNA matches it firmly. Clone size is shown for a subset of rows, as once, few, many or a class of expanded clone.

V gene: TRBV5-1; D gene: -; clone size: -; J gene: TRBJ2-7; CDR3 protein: CASSLGSRADFSYEQYF; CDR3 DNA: TGCGCCAGCAGCTTGGGATCTAGGGCGGACTTTTCCTACGAGCAGTACTTC
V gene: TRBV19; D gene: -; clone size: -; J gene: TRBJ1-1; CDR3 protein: CASSPQGTNRGTEAFF; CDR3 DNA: TGTGCCAGTAGTCCCCAGGGGACTAATAGGGGCACTGAAGCTTTCTTT
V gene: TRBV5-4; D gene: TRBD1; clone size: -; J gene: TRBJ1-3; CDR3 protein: CASSEGTAGSGNTIYF; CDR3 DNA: TGTGCCAGCAGCGAGGGGACAGCCGGATCTGGAAACACCATATATTTT
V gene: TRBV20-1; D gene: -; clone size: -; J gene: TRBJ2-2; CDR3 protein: CSAMRTGELFF; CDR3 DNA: TGCAGTGCTATGAGGACCGGGGAGCTGTTTTTT
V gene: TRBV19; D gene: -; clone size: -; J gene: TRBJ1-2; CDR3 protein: CASSIREIYGYTF; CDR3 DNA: TGTGCCAGTAGTATACGAGAAATCTATGGCTACACCTTC
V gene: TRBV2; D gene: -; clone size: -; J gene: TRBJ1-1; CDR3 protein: CASSDVSSNTEAFF; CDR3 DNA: TGTGCCAGCAGTGATGTGAGCTCGAACACTGAAGCTTTCTTT
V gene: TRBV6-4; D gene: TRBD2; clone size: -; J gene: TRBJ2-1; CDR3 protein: CASSDELAGEQFF; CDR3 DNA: TGTGCCAGCAGTGACGAACTAGCGGGTGAGCAGTTCTTC
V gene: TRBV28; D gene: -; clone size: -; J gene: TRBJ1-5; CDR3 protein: CASSLAGYISGDQPQHF; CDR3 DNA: TGTGCCAGCAGTTTAGCCGGTTACATCAGCGGGGATCAGCCCCAGCATTTT
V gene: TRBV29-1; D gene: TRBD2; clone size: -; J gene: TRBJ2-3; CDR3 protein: CSTRGSGGGDTQYF; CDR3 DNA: TGCAGCACGAGGGGGAGCGGGGGCGGAGATACGCAGTATTTT
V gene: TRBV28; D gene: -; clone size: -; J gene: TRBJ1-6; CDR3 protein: CASRLSTSNSPLHF; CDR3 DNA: TGTGCCAGCAGACTAAGTACCAGTAATTCACCCCTCCACTTT
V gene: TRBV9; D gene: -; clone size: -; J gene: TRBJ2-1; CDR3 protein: CASSVQDHNEQFF; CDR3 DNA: TGTGCCAGCAGCGTTCAGGATCACAATGAGCAGTTCTTC
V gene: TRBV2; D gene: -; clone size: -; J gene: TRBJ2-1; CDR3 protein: CASRRRDNEQFF; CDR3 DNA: TGTGCCAGCAGGAGGAGGGACAATGAGCAGTTCTTC
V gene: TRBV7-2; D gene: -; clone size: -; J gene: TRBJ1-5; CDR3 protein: CASSNGRAGNQPQHF; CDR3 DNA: TGTGCCAGCAGCAACGGCAGGGCGGGCAATCAGCCCCAGCATTTT
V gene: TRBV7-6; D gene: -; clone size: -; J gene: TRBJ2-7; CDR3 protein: CASSKGPQGYEQYF; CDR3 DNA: TGTGCCAGCAGCAAAGGGCCACAGGGCTACGAGCAGTACTTC
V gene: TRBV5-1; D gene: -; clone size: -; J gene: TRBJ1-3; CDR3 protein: CASSLAGFNSGNTIYF; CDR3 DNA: TGCGCCAGCAGCTTGGCCGGGTTCAACTCTGGAAACACCATATATTTT
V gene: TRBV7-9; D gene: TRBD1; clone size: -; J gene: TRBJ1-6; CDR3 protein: CASSSGTGLSGNNSPLHF; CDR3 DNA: TGTGCCAGCAGCTCCGGGACAGGGCTTTCGGGGAATAATTCACCCCTCCACTTT
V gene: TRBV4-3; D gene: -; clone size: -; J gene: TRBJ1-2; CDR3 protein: CASSQDLGFRGGYTF; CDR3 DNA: TGCGCCAGCAGCCAAGATCTGGGTTTCCGAGGAGGCTACACCTTC
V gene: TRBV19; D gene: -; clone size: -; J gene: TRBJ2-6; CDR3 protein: CASSIGRVGANVLTF; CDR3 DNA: TGTGCCAGTAGTATCGGCAGGGTTGGGGCCAACGTCCTGACTTTC
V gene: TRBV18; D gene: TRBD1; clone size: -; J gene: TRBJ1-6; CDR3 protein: CASSPQGADNSPLHF; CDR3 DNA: TGTGCCAGCTCTCCACAGGGGGCGGATAATTCACCCCTCCACTTT
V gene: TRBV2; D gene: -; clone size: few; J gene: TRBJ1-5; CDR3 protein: CASSEAQAGNQPQHF; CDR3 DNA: TGTGCCAGCAGTGAAGCGCAGGCAGGCAATCAGCCCCAGCATTTT
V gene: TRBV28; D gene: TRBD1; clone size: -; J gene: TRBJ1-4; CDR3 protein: CASSLWKGQVNEKLFF; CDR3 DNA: TGTGCCAGCAGTTTATGGAAGGGACAGGTTAATGAAAAACTGTTTTTT
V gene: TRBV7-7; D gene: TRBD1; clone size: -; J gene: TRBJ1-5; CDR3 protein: CAVGTAVNQPQHF; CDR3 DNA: TGTGCCGTTGGGACAGCGGTCAATCAGCCCCAGCATTTT
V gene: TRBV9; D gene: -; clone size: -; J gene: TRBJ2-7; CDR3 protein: CASSSRQESYEQYF; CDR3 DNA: TGTGCCAGCAGCTCCCGACAGGAGTCCTACGAGCAGTACTTC
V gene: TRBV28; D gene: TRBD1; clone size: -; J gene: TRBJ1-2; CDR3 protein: CASSLGQGGNYGYTF; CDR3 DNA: TGTGCCAGCAGTTTAGGACAGGGAGGGAACTATGGCTACACCTTC
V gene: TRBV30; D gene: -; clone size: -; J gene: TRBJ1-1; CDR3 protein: CAWRATGNTEAFF; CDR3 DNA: TGTGCCTGGAGGGCAACAGGGAACACTGAAGCTTTCTTT
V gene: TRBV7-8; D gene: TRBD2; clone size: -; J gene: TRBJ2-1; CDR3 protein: CASSLIALAGNSYNEQFF; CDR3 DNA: TGTGCCAGCAGCCTTATTGCGTTAGCGGGAAACTCCTACAATGAGCAGTTCTTC
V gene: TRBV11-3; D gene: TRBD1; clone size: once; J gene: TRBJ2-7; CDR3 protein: CASQGTGSYEQYF; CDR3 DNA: TGTGCCAGTCAGGGGACAGGGTCTTACGAGCAGTACTTC
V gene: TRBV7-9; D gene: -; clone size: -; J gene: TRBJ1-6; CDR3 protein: CASSSHHGQSGDSPLHF; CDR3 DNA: TGCGCCAGCAGCTCACATCACGGCCAGTCAGGGGATTCACCCCTCCACTTT
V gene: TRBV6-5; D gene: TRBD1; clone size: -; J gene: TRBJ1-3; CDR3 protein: CASSLGQGSRDTIYF; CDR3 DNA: TGTGCCAGCAGTTTGGGACAGGGATCGCGAGACACCATATATTTT
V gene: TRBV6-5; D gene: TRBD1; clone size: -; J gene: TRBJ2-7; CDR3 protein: CASLTRGQGSYEQYF; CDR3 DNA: TGTGCCAGCCTGACCAGAGGACAGGGAAGCTACGAGCAGTACTTC
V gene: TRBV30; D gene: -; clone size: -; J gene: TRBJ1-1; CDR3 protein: CAWRLGGGREAFF; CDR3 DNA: TGTGCCTGGAGGTTGGGGGGAGGCAGGGAAGCTTTCTTT
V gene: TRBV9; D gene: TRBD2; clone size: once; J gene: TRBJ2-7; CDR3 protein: CASSFRRGTSRYEQYF; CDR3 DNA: TGTGCCAGCAGCTTCCGACGTGGGACTAGCCGCTACGAGCAGTACTTC
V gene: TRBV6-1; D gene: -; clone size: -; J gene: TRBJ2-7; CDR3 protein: CASSLTASYEQYF; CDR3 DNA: TGTGCCAGCAGTTTGACAGCCTCCTACGAGCAGTACTTC
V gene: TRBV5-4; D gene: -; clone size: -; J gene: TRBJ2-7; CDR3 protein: CASSADRSYEQYF; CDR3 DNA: TGTGCCAGCAGCGCCGACAGATCCTACGAGCAGTACTTC
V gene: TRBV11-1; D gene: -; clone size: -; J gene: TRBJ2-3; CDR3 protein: CASSLQEQLTDTQYF; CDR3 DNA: TGTGCCAGCAGCCTACAGGAGCAACTCACAGATACGCAGTATTTT
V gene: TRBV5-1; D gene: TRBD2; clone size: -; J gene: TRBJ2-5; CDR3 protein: CASSLGEGETQYF; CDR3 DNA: TGCGCCAGCAGCTTGGGGGAGGGAGAGACCCAGTACTTC
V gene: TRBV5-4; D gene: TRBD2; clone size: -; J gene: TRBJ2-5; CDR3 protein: CASSGLAGPQETQYF; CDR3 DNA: TGTGCCAGCAGCGGACTAGCGGGGCCTCAAGAGACCCAGTACTTC
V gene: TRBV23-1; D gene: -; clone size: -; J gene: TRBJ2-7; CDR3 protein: CASRRVNYEQYF; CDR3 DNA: TGCGCCAGCAGACGGGTAAACTACGAGCAGTACTTC
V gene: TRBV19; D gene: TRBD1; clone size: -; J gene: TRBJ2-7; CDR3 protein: CASALDRGAGEQYF; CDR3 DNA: TGTGCCAGCGCACTTGACAGGGGAGCCGGCGAGCAGTACTTC
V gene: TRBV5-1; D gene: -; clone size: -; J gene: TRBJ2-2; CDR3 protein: CASSFRTANTGELFF; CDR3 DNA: TGCGCCAGCAGCTTTCGCACAGCGAACACCGGGGAGCTGTTTTTT
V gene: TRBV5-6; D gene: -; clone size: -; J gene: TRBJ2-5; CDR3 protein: CASSFYFRGETQYF; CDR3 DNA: TGTGCCAGCAGCTTTTATTTCAGGGGAGAGACCCAGTACTTC
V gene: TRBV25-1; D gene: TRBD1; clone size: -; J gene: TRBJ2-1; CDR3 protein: CASSAAGTGGFNEQFF; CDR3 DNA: TGTGCCAGCAGTGCCGCCGGGACAGGGGGCTTCAATGAGCAGTTCTTC
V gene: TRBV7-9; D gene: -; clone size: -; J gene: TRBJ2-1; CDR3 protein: CASSLRRDEQFF; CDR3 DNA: TGTGCCAGCAGCTTAAGGCGGGATGAGCAGTTCTTC
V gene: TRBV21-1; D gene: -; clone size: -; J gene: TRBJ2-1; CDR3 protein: CASSKVLQGTSGTAYNEQFF; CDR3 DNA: TGTGCCAGCAGCAAAGTCTTACAGGGGACTAGCGGGACCGCCTACAATGAGCAGTTCTTC
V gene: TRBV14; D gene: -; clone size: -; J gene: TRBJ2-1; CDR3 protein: CASSQLGRDNEQFF; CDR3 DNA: TGTGCCAGCAGCCAGTTAGGGCGGGACAATGAGCAGTTCTTC
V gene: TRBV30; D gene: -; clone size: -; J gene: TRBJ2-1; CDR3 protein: CAWSVQDNEQFF; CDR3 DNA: TGTGCCTGGAGTGTACAAGACAATGAGCAGTTCTTC
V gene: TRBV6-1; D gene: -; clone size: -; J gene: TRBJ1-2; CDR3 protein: CASSLTDRNYTF; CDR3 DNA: TGTGCCAGCAGCCTAACCGATCGCAACTACACCTTC
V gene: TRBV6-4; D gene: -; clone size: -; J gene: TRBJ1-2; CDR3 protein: CASSAGRGYGYTF; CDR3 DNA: TGTGCCAGCAGTGCAGGGAGGGGGTATGGCTACACCTTC
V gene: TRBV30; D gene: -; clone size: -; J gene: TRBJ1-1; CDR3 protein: CAWSQPGIGAEAFF; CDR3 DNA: TGTGCCTGGAGTCAACCTGGTATAGGGGCTGAAGCTTTCTTT
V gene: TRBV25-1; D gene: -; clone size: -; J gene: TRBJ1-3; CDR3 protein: CASSEPRGASGNTIYF; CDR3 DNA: TGTGCCAGCAGCGAGCCCCGGGGGGCCTCTGGAAACACCATATATTTT
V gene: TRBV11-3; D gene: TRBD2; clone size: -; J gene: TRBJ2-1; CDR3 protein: CASSARTSGVNEQFF; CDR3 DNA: TGTGCCAGCAGCGCGAGGACTAGCGGAGTGAATGAGCAGTTCTTC
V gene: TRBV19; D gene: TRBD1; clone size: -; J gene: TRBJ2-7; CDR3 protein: CASSTSGGRGPSTQYF; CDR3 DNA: TGTGCCAGTAGTACTTCAGGGGGTAGGGGCCCTTCGACGCAGTACTTC
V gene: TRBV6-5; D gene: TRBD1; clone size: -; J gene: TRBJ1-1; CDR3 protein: CASRTGVTNTEAFF; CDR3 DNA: TGTGCCAGCAGGACAGGGGTTACGAACACTGAAGCTTTCTTT
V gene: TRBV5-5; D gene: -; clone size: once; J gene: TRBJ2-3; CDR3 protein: CASSYLTGSTDTQYF; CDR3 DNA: TGTGCCAGCAGCTACCTGACAGGAAGCACAGATACGCAGTATTTT
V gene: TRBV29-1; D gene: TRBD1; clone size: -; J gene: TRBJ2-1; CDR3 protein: CSVERDRGYGEQFF; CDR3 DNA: TGCAGCGTTGAGAGGGACAGGGGTTACGGTGAGCAGTTCTTC
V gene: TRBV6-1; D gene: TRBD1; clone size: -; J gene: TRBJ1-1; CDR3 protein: CASSEAYRDRGSTEAFF; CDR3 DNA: TGTGCCAGCAGTGAAGCATACCGGGACAGGGGAAGTACTGAAGCTTTCTTT
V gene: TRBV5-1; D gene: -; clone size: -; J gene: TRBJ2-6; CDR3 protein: CASSWLGAGANVLTF; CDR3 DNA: TGCGCCAGCAGCTGGCTGGGGGCTGGGGCCAACGTTCTGACTTTC
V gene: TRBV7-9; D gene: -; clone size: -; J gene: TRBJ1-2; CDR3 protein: CASTPVGRNYGYTF; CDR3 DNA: TGTGCCAGCACCCCGGTGGGCAGGAACTATGGCTACACCTTC
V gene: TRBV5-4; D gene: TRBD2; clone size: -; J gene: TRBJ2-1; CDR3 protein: CASSWGTSGRYEQFF; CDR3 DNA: TGTGCCAGCAGCTGGGGGACTAGCGGGAGATATGAGCAGTTCTTC
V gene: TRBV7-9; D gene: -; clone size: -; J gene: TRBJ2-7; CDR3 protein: CASSLTRDFPQEQYF; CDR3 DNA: TGTGCCAGCAGCTTAACGCGGGACTTCCCCCAAGAGCAGTACTTC